This T cell receptor (beta chain) is from a study of T cell responses to AZD1222 COVID-19 vaccine. General observations from the study: Recipients of AZD1222 seropositive at baseline numbered only 5 to 7. Within unmutated variant regions lay the reported targets of nearly half of spike-specific TCRs.

Here immunoSEQ multiplex PCR was the method, and the copy in TCRdb shows in-frame clones only, minus some. The sample comprises about 120,000 clones, around 93% of which are singletons, and 4.5% to 6% rests with the top ten. As to this clone: What it recognizes is unknown.

The CDR3 has 15 amino acids. The V end lost 5 bases, the J end lost 0 bases, and 12 bases lay between the germline ends. Germline CDR1 SGHTA, CDR2 FQGNSA. The input for sequencing was peripheral blood, taken 28 days after the second AZD1222 dose. The TCR originated in an adult who received the AZD1222 COVID-19 vaccine. V gene TRBV7-2 combines with J gene TRBJ2-3; the D is unclear. DNA of the CDR3: TGTGCCAGCAGCCGCACCACGCAGAGCACAGATACGCAGTATTTT. Translated: CASSRTTQSTDTQYF.